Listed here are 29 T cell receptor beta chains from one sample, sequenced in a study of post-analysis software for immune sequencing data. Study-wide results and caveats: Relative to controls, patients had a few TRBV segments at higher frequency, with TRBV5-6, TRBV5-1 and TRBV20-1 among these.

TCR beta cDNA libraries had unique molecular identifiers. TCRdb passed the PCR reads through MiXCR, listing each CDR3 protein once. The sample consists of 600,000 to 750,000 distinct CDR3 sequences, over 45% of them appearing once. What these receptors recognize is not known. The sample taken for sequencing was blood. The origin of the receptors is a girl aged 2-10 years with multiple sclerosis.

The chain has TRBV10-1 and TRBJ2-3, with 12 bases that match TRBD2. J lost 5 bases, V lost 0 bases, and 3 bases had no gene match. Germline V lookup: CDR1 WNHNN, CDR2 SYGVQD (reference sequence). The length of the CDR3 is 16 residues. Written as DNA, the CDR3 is TGCGCCAGCAGTGAGTCTTCACTAGCGGGGGGAGATACGCAGTATTTT. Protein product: CASSESSLAGGDTQYF.

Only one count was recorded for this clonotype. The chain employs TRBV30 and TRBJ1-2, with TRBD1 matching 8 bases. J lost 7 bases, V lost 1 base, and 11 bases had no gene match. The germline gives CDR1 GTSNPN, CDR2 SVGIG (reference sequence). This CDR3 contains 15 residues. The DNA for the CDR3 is TGTGCCTGGAGTGCCCTCTCTACAGGGGGAGGTGGCTACACCTTC. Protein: CAWSALSTGGGGYTF. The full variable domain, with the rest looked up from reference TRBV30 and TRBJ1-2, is SQTIHQWPATLVQPVGSPLSLECTVEGTSNPNLYWYRQAAGRGLQLLFYSVGIGQISSEVPQNLSASRPQDRQFILSSKKLLLSDSGFYLCAWSALSTGGGGYTFGSGTRLTVV.

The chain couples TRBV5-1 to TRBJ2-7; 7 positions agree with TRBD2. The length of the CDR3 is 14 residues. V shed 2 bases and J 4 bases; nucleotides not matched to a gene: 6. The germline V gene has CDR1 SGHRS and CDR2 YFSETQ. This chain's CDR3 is CASSLIAGSYEQYF. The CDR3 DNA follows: TGCGCCAGCAGCTTAATAGCGGGTTCATACGAGCAGTACTTC. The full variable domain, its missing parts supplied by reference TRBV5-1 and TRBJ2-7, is KAGVTQTPRYLIKTRGQQVTLSCSPISGHRSVSWYQQTPGQGLQFLFEYFSETQRNKGNFPGRFSGRQFSNSRSEMNVSTLELGDSALYLCASSLIAGSYEQYFGPGTRLTVT.

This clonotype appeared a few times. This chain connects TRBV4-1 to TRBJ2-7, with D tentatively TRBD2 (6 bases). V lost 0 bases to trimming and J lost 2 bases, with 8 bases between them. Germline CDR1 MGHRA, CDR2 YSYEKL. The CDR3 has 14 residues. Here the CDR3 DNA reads TGCGCCAGCAGCCAAGAATGGGGGGCCTACGAGCAGTACTTC. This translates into CASSQEWGAYEQYF.

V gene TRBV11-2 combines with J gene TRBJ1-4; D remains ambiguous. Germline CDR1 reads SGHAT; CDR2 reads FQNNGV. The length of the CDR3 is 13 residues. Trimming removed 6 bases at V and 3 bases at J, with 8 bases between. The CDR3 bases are TGTGCCAGCAGAGGCCAAGCTAATGAAAAACTGTTTTTT. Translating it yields CASRGQANEKLFF.

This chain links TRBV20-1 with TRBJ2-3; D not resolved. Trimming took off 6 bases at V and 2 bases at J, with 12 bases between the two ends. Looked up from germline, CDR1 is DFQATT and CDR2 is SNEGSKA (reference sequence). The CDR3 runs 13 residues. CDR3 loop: CSALSEITDTQYF. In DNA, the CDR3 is TGCAGTGCCCTGTCAGAGATCACAGATACGCAGTATTTT.

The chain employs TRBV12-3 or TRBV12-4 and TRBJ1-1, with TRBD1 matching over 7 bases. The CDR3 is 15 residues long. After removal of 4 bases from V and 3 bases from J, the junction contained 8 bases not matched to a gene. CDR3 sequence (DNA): TGTGCCAGCAGTTCACTACAGGGGAGGGACACTGAAGCTTTCTTT. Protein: CASSSLQGRDTEAFF.

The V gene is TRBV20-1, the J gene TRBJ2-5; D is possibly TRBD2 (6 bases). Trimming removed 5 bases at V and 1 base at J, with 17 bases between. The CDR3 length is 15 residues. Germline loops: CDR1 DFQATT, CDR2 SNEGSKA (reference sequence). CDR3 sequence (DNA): TGCAGTGCTCACGCGGGAAATGCCTTCCAAGAGACCCAGTACTTC. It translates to CSAHAGNAFQETQYF.

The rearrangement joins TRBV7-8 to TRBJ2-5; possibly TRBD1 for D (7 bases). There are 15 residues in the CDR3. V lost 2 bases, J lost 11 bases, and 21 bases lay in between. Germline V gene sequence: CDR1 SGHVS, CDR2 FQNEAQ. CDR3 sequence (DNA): TGTGCCAGCAGCTTAAGACTAGGGGGCCAAGAGAAACAGTACTTC. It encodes CASSLRLGGQEKQYF.

CDR3 DNA sequence: TGTGCCACGAAGAGAGAGGGGGGCGCAGATACGCAGTATTTT. Amino acid sequence: CATKREGGADTQYF. The chain combines TRBV12-3 or TRBV12-4 with TRBJ2-3; TRBD1 or TRBD2 may be the D gene (6 bases each). This CDR3 is 14 amino acids long. V lost 10 bases and J 4 bases, leaving 18 bases between the germline ends.

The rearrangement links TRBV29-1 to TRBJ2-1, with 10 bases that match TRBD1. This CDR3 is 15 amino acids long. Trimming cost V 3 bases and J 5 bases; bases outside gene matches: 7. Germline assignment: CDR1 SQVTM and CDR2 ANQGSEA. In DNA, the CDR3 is TGCAGCGTTGATAAAATGGGGACAGGGGACAATGAGCAGTTCTTC. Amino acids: CSVDKMGTGDNEQFF.

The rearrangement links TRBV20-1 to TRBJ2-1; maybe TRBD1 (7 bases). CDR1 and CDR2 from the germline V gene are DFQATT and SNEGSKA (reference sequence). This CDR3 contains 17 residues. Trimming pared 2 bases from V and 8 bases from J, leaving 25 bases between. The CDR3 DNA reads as TGCAGTGCTAGACTTGTTAGGGTCGGAGACAGGGAGGATGAGCAGTTCTTC. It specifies CSARLVRVGDREDEQFF.

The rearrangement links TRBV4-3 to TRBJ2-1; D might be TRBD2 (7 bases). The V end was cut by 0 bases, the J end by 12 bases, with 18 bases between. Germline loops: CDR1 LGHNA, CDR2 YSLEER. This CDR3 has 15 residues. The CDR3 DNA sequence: TGCGCCAGCAGCCAAGAGGTGGGGGGGCCGGATGGGCAGTTCTTC. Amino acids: CASSQEVGGPDGQFF.

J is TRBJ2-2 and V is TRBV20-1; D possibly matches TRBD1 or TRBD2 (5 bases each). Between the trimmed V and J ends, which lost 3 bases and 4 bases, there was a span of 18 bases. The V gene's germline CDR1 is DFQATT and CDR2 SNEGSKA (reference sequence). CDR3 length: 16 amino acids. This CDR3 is CSARIEAVDTTGELFF. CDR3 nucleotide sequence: TGCAGTGCTAGGATAGAAGCGGTGGACACCACCGGGGAGCTGTTTTTT.

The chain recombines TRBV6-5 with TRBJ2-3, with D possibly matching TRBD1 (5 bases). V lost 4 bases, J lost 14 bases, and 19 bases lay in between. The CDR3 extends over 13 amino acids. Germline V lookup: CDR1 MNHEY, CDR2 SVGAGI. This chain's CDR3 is CASSCTPGAGRYF. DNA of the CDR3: TGTGCCAGCAGTTGCACCCCTGGCGCAGGGCGGTATTTT.

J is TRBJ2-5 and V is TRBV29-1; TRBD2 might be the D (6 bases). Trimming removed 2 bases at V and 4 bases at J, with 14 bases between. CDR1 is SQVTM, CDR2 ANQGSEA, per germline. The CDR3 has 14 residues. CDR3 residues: CSVESYGGLETQYF. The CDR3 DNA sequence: TGCAGCGTTGAATCATACGGGGGTTTAGAGACCCAGTACTTC.

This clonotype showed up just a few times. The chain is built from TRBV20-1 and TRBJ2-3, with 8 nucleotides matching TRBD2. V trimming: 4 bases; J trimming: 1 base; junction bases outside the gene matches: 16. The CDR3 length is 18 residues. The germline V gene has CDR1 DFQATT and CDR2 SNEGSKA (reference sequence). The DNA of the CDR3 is TGCAGTGCTAAAAGTTTGACTAGCGCGATTCTCCGCACAGATACGCAGTATTTT. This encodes CSAKSLTSAILRTDTQYF.

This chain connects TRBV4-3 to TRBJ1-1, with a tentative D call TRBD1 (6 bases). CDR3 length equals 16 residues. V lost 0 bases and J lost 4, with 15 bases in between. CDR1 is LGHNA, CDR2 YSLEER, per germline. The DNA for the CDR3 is TGCGCCAGCAGCCAAGATTCGGCCGGAGGGGGCACTGAAGCTTTCTTT. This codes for CASSQDSAGGGTEAFF.

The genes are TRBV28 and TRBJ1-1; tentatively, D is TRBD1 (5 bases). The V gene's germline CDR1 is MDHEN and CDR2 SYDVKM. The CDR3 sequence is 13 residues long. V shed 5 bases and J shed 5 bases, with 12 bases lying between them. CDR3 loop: CASSGTQGTEAFF. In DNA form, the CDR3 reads TGTGCCAGCAGTGGAACTCAGGGTACTGAAGCTTTCTTT.

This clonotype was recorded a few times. The DNA of the CDR3 is TGTGCCAGCAGTGACGCAGGGGGGACCTATGGCTACACCTTC. It codes for CASSDAGGTYGYTF. The chain carries TRBV6-4 and TRBJ1-2; 7 nucleotides align to TRBD1. Trimming took 2 bases from V and 4 from J; bases not matched to a gene: 4. Germline loops: CDR1 MRHNA, CDR2 SNTAGT. There are 14 residues in the CDR3.

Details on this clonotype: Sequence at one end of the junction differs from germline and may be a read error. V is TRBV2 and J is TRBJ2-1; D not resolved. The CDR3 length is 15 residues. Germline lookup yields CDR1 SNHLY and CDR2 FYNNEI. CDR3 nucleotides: TGTGCCAGCAGTGAAAGGTCCCCCCCCTACAATAAGCAGTTCTTC. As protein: CASSERSPPYNKQFF.

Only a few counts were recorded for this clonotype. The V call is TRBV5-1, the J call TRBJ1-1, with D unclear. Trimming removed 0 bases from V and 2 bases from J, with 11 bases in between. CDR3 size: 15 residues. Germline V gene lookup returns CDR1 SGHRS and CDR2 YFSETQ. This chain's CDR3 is CASSLVMGRNTEAFF. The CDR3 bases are TGCGCCAGCAGCTTGGTGATGGGGAGAAACACTGAAGCTTTCTTT.

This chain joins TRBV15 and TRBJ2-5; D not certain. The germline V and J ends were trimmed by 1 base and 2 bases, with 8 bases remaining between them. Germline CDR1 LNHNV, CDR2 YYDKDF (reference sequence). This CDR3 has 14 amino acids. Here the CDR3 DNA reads TGTGCCACCAGCAGAGGCCCGTTGCAAGAGACCCAGTACTTC. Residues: CATSRGPLQETQYF.

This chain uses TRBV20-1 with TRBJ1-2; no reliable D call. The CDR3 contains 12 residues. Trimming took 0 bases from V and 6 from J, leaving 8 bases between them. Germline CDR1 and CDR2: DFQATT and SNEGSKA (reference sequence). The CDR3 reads CSARDGNHGYTF. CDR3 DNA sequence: TGCAGTGCTAGAGATGGGAATCATGGCTACACCTTC.

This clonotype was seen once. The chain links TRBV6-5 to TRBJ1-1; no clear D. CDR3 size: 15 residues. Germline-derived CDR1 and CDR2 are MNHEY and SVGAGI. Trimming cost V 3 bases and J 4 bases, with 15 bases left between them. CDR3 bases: TGTGCCAGCAGTTATTCTAACACCGGGAGCACTGAAGCTTTCTTT. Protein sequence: CASSYSNTGSTEAFF.

The CDR3 region is CSVRIGWNNEQFF. The CDR3 bases are TGCAGCGTTCGGATCGGATGGAACAATGAGCAGTTCTTC. V and J are TRBV29-1 and TRBJ2-1; D call uncertain. Germline loops: CDR1 SQVTM, CDR2 ANQGSEA. The length of the CDR3 is 13 residues. The V end was cut by 5 bases, the J end by 5 bases, with 13 bases between.

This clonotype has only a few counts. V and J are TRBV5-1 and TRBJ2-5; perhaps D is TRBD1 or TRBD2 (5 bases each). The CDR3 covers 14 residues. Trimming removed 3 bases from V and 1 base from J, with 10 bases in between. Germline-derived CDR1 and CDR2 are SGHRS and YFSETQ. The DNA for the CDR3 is TGCGCCAGCAGCTGGGGACGGTTCCAAGAGACCCAGTACTTC. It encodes CASSWGRFQETQYF. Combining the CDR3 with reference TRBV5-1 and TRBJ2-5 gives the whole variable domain KAGVTQTPRYLIKTRGQQVTLSCSPISGHRSVSWYQQTPGQGLQFLFEYFSETQRNKGNFPGRFSGRQFSNSRSEMNVSTLELGDSALYLCASSWGRFQETQYFGPGTRLLVL.

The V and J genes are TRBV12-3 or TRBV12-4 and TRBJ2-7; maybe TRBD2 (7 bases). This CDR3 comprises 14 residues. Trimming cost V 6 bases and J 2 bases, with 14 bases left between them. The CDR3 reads CASSPRGATYEQYF. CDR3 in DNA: TGTGCCAGCAGCCCCCGGGGGGCAACCTACGAGCAGTACTTC.

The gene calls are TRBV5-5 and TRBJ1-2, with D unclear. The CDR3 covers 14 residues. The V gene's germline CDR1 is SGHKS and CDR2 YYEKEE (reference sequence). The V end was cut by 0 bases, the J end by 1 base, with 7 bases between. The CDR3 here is CASSLGSDNYGYTF. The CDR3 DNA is TGTGCCAGCAGCTTGGGATCAGATAACTATGGCTACACCTTC.